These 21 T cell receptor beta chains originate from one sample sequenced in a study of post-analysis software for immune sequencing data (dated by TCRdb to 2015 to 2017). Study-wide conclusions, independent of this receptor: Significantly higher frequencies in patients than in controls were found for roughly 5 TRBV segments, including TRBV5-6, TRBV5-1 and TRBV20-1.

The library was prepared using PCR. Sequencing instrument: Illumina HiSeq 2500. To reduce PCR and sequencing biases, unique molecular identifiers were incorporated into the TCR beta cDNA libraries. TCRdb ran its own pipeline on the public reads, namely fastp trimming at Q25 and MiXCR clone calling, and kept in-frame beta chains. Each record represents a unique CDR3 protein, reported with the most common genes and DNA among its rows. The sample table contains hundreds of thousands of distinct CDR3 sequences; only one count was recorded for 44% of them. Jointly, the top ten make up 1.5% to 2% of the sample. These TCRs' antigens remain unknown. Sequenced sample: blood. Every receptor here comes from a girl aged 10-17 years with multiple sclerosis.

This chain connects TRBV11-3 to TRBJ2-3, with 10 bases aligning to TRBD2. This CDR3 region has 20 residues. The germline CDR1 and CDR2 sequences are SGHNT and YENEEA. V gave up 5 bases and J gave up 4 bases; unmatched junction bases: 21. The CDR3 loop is CASSRPPGTLAGGLPDTQYF. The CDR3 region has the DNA TGTGCCAGCAGCCGCCCCCCAGGGACATTAGCGGGAGGCCTTCCAGATACGCAGTATTTT.

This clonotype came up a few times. CDR3 DNA: TGTGCCAGCGGGGGACAGGGCTACGAGCAGTACTTC. It specifies CASGGQGYEQYF. The V and J genes are TRBV6-5 and TRBJ2-7, with 9 positions matching TRBD1. The V and J ends lost 8 bases and 3 bases, in that order; junction bases with no gene match: 2. The length of the CDR3 is 12 residues. Germline V gene data show CDR1 as MNHEY and CDR2 as SVGAGI.

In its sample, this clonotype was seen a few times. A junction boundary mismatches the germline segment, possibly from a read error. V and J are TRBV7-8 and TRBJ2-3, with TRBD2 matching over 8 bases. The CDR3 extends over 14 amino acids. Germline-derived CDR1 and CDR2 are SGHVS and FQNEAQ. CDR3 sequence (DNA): TGTGCCAGCAGCGCAGGACTAGCCGCAGACACGCAGTATTTT. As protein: CASSAGLAADTQYF.

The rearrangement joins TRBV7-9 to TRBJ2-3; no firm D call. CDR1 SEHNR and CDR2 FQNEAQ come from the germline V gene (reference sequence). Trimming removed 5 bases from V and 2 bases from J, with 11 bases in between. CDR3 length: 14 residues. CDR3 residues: CASSRPGFTDTQYF. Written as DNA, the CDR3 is TGTGCCAGCAGCCGCCCGGGCTTCACAGATACGCAGTATTTT.

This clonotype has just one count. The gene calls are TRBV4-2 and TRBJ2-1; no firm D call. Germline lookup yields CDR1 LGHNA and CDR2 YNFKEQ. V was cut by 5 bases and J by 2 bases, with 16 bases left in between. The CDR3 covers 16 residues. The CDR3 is CASSAQLTIPYNEQFF. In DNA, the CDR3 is TGTGCCAGCAGCGCCCAACTGACGATCCCCTACAATGAGCAGTTCTTC.

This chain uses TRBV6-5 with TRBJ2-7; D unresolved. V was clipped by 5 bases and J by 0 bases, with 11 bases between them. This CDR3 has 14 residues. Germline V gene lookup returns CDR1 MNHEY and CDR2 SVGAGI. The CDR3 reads CASSTRTDSYEQYF. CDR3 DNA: TGTGCCAGCAGTACCCGGACCGACTCCTACGAGCAGTACTTC.

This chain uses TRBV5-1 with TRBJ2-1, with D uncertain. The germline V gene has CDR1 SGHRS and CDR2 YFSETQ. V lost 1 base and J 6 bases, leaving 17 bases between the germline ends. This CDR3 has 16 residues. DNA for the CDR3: TGCGCCAGCAGCTTGAGCGCGGTGGAGAGTTTCAATGAGCAGTTCTTC. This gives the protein CASSLSAVESFNEQFF.

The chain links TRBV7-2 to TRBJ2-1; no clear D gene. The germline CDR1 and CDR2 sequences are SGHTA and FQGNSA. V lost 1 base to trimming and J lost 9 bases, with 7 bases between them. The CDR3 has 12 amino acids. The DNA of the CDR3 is TGTGCCAGCAGCTTAGGGCAGAGTGAGCAGTTCTTC. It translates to CASSLGQSEQFF.

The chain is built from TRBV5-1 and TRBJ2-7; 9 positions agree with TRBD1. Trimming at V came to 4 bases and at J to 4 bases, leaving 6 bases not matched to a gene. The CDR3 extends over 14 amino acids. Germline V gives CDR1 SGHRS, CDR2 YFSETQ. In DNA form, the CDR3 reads TGCGCCAGCAGCCCCCGGACAGGGGAGTACGAGCAGTACTTC. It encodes CASSPRTGEYEQYF. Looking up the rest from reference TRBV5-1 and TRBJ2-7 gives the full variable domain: KAGVTQTPRYLIKTRGQQVTLSCSPISGHRSVSWYQQTPGQGLQFLFEYFSETQRNKGNFPGRFSGRQFSNSRSEMNVSTLELGDSALYLCASSPRTGEYEQYFGPGTRLTVT.

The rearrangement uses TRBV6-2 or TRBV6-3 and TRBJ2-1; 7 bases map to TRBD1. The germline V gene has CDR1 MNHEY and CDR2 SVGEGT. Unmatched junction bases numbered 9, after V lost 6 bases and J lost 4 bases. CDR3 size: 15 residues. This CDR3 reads CASSSDRVIYNEQFF. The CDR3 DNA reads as TGTGCCAGCAGCTCTGACAGGGTGATATACAATGAGCAGTTCTTC.

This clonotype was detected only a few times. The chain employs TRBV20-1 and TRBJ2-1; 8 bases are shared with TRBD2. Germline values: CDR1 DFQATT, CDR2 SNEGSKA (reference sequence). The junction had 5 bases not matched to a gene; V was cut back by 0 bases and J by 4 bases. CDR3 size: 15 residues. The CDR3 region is CSARDLASGYNEQFF. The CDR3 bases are TGCAGTGCTAGAGATCTGGCTAGCGGGTACAATGAGCAGTTCTTC.

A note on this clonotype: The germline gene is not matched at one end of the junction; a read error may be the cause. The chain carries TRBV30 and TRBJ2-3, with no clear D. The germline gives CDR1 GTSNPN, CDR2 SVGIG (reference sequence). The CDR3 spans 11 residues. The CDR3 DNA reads TGTGCCTGGAGTGGAGCAGATGCGCAGTATTTT. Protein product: CAWSGADAQYF.

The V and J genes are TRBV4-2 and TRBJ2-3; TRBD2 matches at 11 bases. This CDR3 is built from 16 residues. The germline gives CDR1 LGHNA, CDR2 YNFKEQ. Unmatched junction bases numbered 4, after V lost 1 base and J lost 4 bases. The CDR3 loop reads CASSQVPSGGSDTQYF. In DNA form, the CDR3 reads TGTGCCAGCAGCCAAGTTCCTAGCGGGGGGTCAGATACGCAGTATTTT.

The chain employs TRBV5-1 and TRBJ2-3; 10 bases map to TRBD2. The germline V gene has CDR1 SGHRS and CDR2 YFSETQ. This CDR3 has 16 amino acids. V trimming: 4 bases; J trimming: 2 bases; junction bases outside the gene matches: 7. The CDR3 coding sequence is TGCGCCAGCAGCACCGGGCTAGCGGGAGACACAGATACGCAGTATTTT. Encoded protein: CASSTGLAGDTDTQYF.

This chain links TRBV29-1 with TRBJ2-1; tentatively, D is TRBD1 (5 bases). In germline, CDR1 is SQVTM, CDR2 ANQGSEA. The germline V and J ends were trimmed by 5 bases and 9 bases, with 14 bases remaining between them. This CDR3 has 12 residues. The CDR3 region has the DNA TGCAGCGTTACTCAGACAGTGGTTGAGCAGTTCTTC. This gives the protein CSVTQTVVEQFF.

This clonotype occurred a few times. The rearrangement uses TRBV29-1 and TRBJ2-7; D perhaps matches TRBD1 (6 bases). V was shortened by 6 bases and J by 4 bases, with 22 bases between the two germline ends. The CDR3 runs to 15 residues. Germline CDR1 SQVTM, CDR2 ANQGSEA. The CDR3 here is CSVEIPGHRKYEQYF. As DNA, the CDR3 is TGCAGCGTAGAAATTCCGGGACACCGTAAGTACGAGCAGTACTTC.

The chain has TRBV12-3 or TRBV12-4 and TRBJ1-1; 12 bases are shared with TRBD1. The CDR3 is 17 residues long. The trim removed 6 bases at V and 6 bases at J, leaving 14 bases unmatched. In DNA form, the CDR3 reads TGTGCCAGCAGACCCTTAGGGGGACAGGGGGCGGGGGCTGAAGCTTTCTTT. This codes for CASRPLGGQGAGAEAFF.

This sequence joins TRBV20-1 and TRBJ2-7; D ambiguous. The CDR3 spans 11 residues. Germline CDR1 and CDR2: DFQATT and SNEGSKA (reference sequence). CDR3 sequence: CSVYENYEQYF. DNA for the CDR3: TGCAGCGTCTATGAGAACTACGAGCAGTACTTC.

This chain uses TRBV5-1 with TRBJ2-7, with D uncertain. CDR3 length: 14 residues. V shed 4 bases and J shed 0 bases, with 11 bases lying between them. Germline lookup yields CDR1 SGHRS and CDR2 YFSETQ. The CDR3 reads CASSAGRNSYEQYF. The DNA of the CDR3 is TGCGCCAGCAGCGCCGGACGGAACTCCTACGAGCAGTACTTC. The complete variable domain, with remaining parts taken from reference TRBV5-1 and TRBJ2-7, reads KAGVTQTPRYLIKTRGQQVTLSCSPISGHRSVSWYQQTPGQGLQFLFEYFSETQRNKGNFPGRFSGRQFSNSRSEMNVSTLELGDSALYLCASSAGRNSYEQYFGPGTRLTVT.

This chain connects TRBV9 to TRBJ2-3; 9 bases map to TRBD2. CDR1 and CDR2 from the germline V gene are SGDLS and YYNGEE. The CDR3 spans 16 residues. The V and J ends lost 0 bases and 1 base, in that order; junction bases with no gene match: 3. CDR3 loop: CASSVAPSGGTDTQYF. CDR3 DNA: TGTGCCAGCAGCGTAGCTCCTAGCGGGGGCACAGATACGCAGTATTTT.

In DNA form, the CDR3 reads TGCGCCAGCAGCCGGAAACAGGGACCATCCTACAATGAGCAGTTCTTC. Translated, it gives CASSRKQGPSYNEQFF. The rearrangement links TRBV4-1 to TRBJ2-1; D perhaps matches TRBD1 (6 bases). The germline CDR1 and CDR2 sequences are MGHRA and YSYEKL. V was shortened by 4 bases and J by 1 base, with 14 bases between the two germline ends. This CDR3 has 16 residues.